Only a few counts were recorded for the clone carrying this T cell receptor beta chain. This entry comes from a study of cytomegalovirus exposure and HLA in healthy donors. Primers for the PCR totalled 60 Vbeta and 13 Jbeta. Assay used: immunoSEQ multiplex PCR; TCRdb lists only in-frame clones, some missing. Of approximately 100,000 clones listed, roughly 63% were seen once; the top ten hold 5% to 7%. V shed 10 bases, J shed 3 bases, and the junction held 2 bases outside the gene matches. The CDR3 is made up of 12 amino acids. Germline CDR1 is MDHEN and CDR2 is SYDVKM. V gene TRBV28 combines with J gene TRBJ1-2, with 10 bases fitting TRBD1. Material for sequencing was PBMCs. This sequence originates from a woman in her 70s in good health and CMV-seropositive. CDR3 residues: CATGTGDYGYTF. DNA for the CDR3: TGTGCCACTGGGACAGGGGACTATGGCTACACCTTC.